This T cell receptor (beta chain) stems from a study of CD8 T cells in Susac syndrome. This clonotype has just one count. Germline-derived CDR1 and CDR2 are LNHDA and SQIVND (reference sequence). The CDR3 covers 15 residues. V gave up 6 bases and J gave up 2 bases, with 15 bases separating them. Reverse transcription of roughly 0.5 to 1 ug RNA was carried out with random hexamers. MiXCR, run by TCRdb on the immunoSEQ multiplex PCR reads, gives a single entry per CDR3 protein. The sample yields fewer than 350,000 distinct CDR3 sequences, over 75% seen once. This receptor was obtained from a human donor with multiple sclerosis. The sample was CD8+ T cells from PBMCs. This chain uses TRBV19 with TRBJ2-3, with D uncertain. The CDR3 sequence is CASRGSDADTDTQYF. The CDR3, as DNA: TGTGCCAGTAGGGGCAGCGACGCGGACACAGATACGCAGTATTTT.